Below are 30 T cell receptor beta chains sequenced from a single sample in a study of blood T cell repertoires in COVID-19. This table comes from immunoSEQ multiplex PCR, and its TCRdb copy is limited to in-frame clones, with some not included. In the table there are roughly 280,000 clones, roughly 91% of which are singletons. Sequenced sample: PBMCs or T cells enriched from blood (not recorded which). These receptors were obtained from an older woman who had recovered from COVID-19.

This rearrangement joins TRBV9 to TRBJ1-2; D is perhaps TRBD1 (6 bases). V was pared by 3 bases and J by 4 bases, with 16 bases between. The CDR3 runs to 15 residues. Germline V gene sequence: CDR1 SGDLS, CDR2 YYNGEE. The CDR3 region is CASSGTGRGFYGYTF. CDR3 nucleotides: TGTGCCAGCAGCGGAACAGGGAGGGGTTTCTATGGCTACACCTTC.

The V and J genes are TRBV18 and TRBJ2-1; TRBD2 aligns across 10 bases. J lost 10 bases, V lost 5 bases, and 5 bases had no gene match. This CDR3 has 13 amino acids. Germline CDR1 KGHSH, CDR2 LQKENI. This CDR3 is CASSTLAGREQFF. The CDR3 coding sequence is TGTGCCAGCTCAACACTAGCGGGAAGAGAGCAGTTCTTC.

The rearrangement uses TRBV28 and TRBJ2-5; 9 positions match TRBD1. Germline lookup yields CDR1 MDHEN and CDR2 SYDVKM. The CDR3 has 15 amino acids. V dropped 2 bases and J dropped 2; count of bases not matched to a gene: 3. The CDR3 DNA sequence: TGTGCCAGCAGTTTAGGGGGACAGGGTCAAGAGACCCAGTACTTC. It yields the protein CASSLGGQGQETQYF.

V and J are TRBV11-2 and TRBJ1-1; 9 positions match TRBD1. V shed 2 bases and J 1 base; nucleotides not matched to a gene: 2. The CDR3 loop spans 15 amino acids. Germline V gene sequence: CDR1 SGHAT, CDR2 FQNNGV. Here the CDR3 reads CASSLMGQGNTEAFF. CDR3 DNA: TGTGCCAGCAGCTTAATGGGACAGGGGAACACTGAAGCTTTCTTT.

The chain recombines TRBV5-1 with TRBJ2-2; TRBD1 agrees at 9 bases. The V segment lost 0 bases and the J segment 3 bases; nucleotides outside the gene matches: 0. This CDR3 is 15 amino acids long. Per germline, CDR1 SGHRS and CDR2 YFSETQ. The DNA of the CDR3 is TGCGCCAGCAGCTTGGGGGACAGGGACACCGGGGAGCTGTTTTTT. Translating gives CASSLGDRDTGELFF.

The V and J genes are TRBV30 and TRBJ1-5; 8 positions match TRBD1. The CDR3 spans 13 residues. The V gene's germline CDR1 is GTSNPN and CDR2 SVGIG (reference sequence). Trimming at V came to 4 bases and at J to 5 bases, leaving 4 bases not matched to a gene. The CDR3 sequence: CAWNNRGDQPQHF. CDR3 DNA: TGTGCCTGGAACAACAGGGGGGATCAGCCCCAGCATTTT.

The chain combines TRBV18 with TRBJ1-1, with D perhaps matching TRBD1 (5 bases). Looked up from germline, CDR1 is KGHSH and CDR2 is LQKENI. This CDR3 is 16 amino acids long. V was trimmed by 4 bases and J by 7 bases, leaving 22 bases between them. CDR3 nucleotides: TGTGCCAGCTCACATAAGAACTCGGGGGTACACCATGAAGCTTTCTTT. Its translation is CASSHKNSGVHHEAFF.

This chain joins TRBV12-5 and TRBJ2-5; the match to TRBD2 covers 7 bases. After removal of 4 bases from V and 2 bases from J, the junction contained 10 bases not matched to a gene. Germline-derived CDR1 and CDR2 are LGHNT and FRNRAP. The CDR3 covers 16 residues. The CDR3 DNA reads as TGTGCTAGTGGTTGGTGGGGGGGAGGCGGGCAAGAGACCCAGTACTTC. Translation: CASGWWGGGGQETQYF.

This rearrangement joins TRBV28 to TRBJ2-7, with a weak D call TRBD2 (6 bases). The V end was cut by 4 bases, the J end by 6 bases, with 16 bases between. The CDR3 extends over 14 amino acids. The germline gives CDR1 MDHEN, CDR2 SYDVKM. CDR3 DNA sequence: TGTGCCAGCAGTTGGACCGGGACTCAGGGCGAGCAGTACTTC. This sequence encodes CASSWTGTQGEQYF. The full variable domain, with the rest looked up from reference TRBV28 and TRBJ2-7, is DVKVTQSSRYLVKRTGEKVFLECVQDMDHENMFWYRQDPGLGLRLIYFSYDVKMKEKGDIPEGYSVSREKKERFSLILESASTNQTSMYLCASSWTGTQGEQYFGPGTRLTVT.

CDR3 loop: CASSLGERTASYEQYF. CDR3 in DNA: TGTGCCAGCAGCCTTGGGGAAAGGACAGCGTCCTACGAGCAGTACTTC. V usage is TRBV27 and J usage is TRBJ2-7; possible D gene TRBD1, 6 bases. This CDR3 is built from 16 residues. CDR1 and CDR2 (germline): MNHEY, SMNVEV (reference sequence). The V end was cut by 6 bases, the J end by 1 base, with 19 bases between.

The chain recombines TRBV28 with TRBJ2-1; 8 bases agree with TRBD2. Unmatched junction bases numbered 8, after V lost 6 bases and J lost 10 bases. CDR3 length equals 13 residues. The germline V gene encodes CDR1 MDHEN and CDR2 SYDVKM. The CDR3 DNA reads as TGTGCCAGCAGCGGGGGGGCCGTTGGCGAGCAGTTCTTC. It yields the protein CASSGGAVGEQFF.

The V call is TRBV2, the J call TRBJ2-4, with D unclear. V lost 7 bases, J lost 6 bases, and 10 bases lay in between. The germline V gene encodes CDR1 SNHLY and CDR2 FYNNEI. The CDR3 is made up of 12 amino acids. CDR3 protein: CASIFAGNIQYF. CDR3 sequence (DNA): TGTGCCAGCATATTCGCCGGAAACATTCAGTACTTC.

This chain links TRBV18 with TRBJ2-2, with D possibly being TRBD1 (6 bases). V lost 3 bases, J lost 2 bases, and 13 bases lay in between. The CDR3 runs to 16 residues. Germline lookup yields CDR1 KGHSH and CDR2 LQKENI. The CDR3 spells CASSPIPGQNTGELFF. The DNA of the CDR3 is TGTGCCAGCTCACCTATTCCGGGACAAAACACCGGGGAGCTGTTTTTT.

V is TRBV28 and J is TRBJ2-1, with D possibly being TRBD1 (6 bases). The CDR3 is made up of 16 amino acids. V lost 5 bases and J 0 bases, leaving 14 bases between the germline ends. From germline, CDR1 is MDHEN and CDR2 SYDVKM. CDR3 in amino acids: CASSPPGTHSYNEQFF. In DNA, the CDR3 is TGTGCCAGCAGTCCACCCGGGACACACTCCTACAATGAGCAGTTCTTC.

The gene calls are TRBV29-1 and TRBJ2-7; D call uncertain. V shed 7 bases and J shed 0 bases, with 10 bases lying between them. The germline V gene has CDR1 SQVTM and CDR2 ANQGSEA. The CDR3 is 12 amino acids. CDR3 region: CSARRSSYEQYF. CDR3 sequence (DNA): TGCAGCGCTCGGCGGAGCTCCTACGAGCAGTACTTC.

V usage is TRBV2 and J usage is TRBJ2-7; TRBD1 matches 7 bases. V was pared by 3 bases and J by 6 bases, with 5 bases of the junction left unmatched. This CDR3 region has 13 residues. CDR1 and CDR2 from the germline V gene are SNHLY and FYNNEI. The CDR3 bases are TGTGCCAGCAGTGAGCAAGGGGGCAGCGAGCAGTACTTC. Its protein is CASSEQGGSEQYF. The full variable domain, in which reference TRBV2 and TRBJ2-7 provide the parts outside the CDR3, is EPEVTQTPSHQVTQMGQEVILRCVPISNHLYFYWYRQILGQKVEFLVSFYNNEISEKSEIFDDQFSVERPDGSNFTLKIRSTKLEDSAMYFCASSEQGGSEQYFGPGTRLTVT.

V gene TRBV9 combines with J gene TRBJ1-3, with D unresolved. V lost 4 bases, J lost 0 bases, and 14 bases lay in between. Germline V gene data show CDR1 as SGDLS and CDR2 as YYNGEE. CDR3 length equals 16 residues. CDR3 residues: CASSPMTHLSGNTIYF. CDR3 bases: TGTGCCAGCAGCCCGATGACACATCTCTCTGGAAACACCATATATTTT. Full variable domain (outside the CDR3, taken from reference TRBV9 and TRBJ1-3): DSGVTQTPKHLITATGQRVTLRCSPRSGDLSVYWYQQSLDQGLQFLIQYYNGEERAKGNILERFSAQQFPDLHSELNLSSLELGDSALYFCASSPMTHLSGNTIYFGEGSWLTVV.

CDR3 amino acids: CASSAIQGVEAFF. In nucleotides, the CDR3 is TGTGCCAGCAGCGCGATCCAGGGGGTTGAAGCTTTCTTT. V and J are TRBV9 and TRBJ1-1; 7 nucleotides line up with TRBD1. In germline, CDR1 is SGDLS, CDR2 YYNGEE. Germline trimming cut 3 bases from V and 7 bases from J; bases unmatched to any gene: 6. The CDR3 has 13 residues.

The V gene is TRBV5-8, the J gene TRBJ1-6; D not resolved. The CDR3 covers 15 residues. CDR1 SGHTS and CDR2 YDEGEE come from the germline V gene. The ends were cut back, 3 bases at V and 2 bases at J, with 9 bases in the middle. CDR3 bases: TGTGCCAGCAGCTCCAGGATCACCTATAATTCACCCCTCCACTTT. Translated, it gives CASSSRITYNSPLHF.

This chain uses TRBV12-3 or TRBV12-4 with TRBJ1-4, with D possibly being TRBD1 (6 bases). V lost 5 bases, J lost 8 bases, and 9 bases lay in between. There are 12 residues in the CDR3. CDR3 amino acids: CASSTQGEKLFF. The CDR3 DNA reads TGTGCCAGCAGTACCCAGGGGGAAAAACTGTTTTTT.

The chain is built from TRBV19 and TRBJ1-6; D is unresolved. The germline CDR1 and CDR2 sequences are LNHDA and SQIVND (reference sequence). This CDR3 has 13 residues. V was shortened by 5 bases and J by 7 bases, with 9 bases between the two germline ends. CDR3 nucleotides: TGTGCCAGTAGTCTCCCCGGGAATTCACCCCTCCACTTT. Translating gives CASSLPGNSPLHF.

The J gene is TRBJ1-1, the V gene TRBV19, with D hard to call. Trimming shortened V by 7 bases and J by 1 base, and 10 bases separated the two germline ends. Germline CDR1 LNHDA, CDR2 SQIVND (reference sequence). The CDR3 has 13 amino acids. The CDR3 here is CASIRGRNTEAFF. Written as DNA, the CDR3 is TGTGCCAGTATTCGCGGGAGGAACACTGAAGCTTTCTTT.

The rearrangement links TRBV9 to TRBJ2-1; maybe TRBD2 (6 bases). V was cut by 4 bases and J by 0 bases, with 17 bases left in between. This CDR3 spans 17 amino acids. Per germline, CDR1 SGDLS and CDR2 YYNGEE. The CDR3 nucleotides read TGTGCCAGCAGCCCGACGGGTAGCGGAAGCTCCTACAATGAGCAGTTCTTC. It encodes CASSPTGSGSSYNEQFF.

The chain uses TRBV28 and TRBJ2-7; D perhaps matches TRBD1 (5 bases). This CDR3 has 13 residues. CDR1 MDHEN and CDR2 SYDVKM come from the germline V gene. V lost 2 bases and J 4 bases, leaving 9 bases between the germline ends. CDR3 nucleotide sequence: TGTGCCAGCAGTTTACCCGGACATTACGAGCAGTACTTC. Amino acid sequence: CASSLPGHYEQYF.

CDR3 bases: TGTGCCAGCATTTATGTGGCTTCACGAGGAAACACCATATATTTT. The encoded protein is CASIYVASRGNTIYF. The V and J genes are TRBV6-5 and TRBJ1-3; D not certain. Looked up from germline, CDR1 is MNHEY and CDR2 is SVGAGI. Trimming took 7 bases from V and 4 from J, leaving 17 bases between them. The CDR3 runs to 15 residues.

This chain joins TRBV9 and TRBJ2-5; 11 nucleotides agree with TRBD2. Germline CDR1 SGDLS, CDR2 YYNGEE. The CDR3 has 18 residues. V shed 0 bases, J shed 0 bases, and the junction held 7 bases outside the gene matches. CDR3: CASSVGGTSGLYQETQYF. In DNA, the CDR3 is TGTGCCAGCAGCGTAGGGGGGACTAGCGGTCTATACCAAGAGACCCAGTACTTC.

V and J are TRBV11-2 and TRBJ2-1; TRBD1 matches 11 bases. The junction had 11 bases not matched to a gene; V was cut back by 5 bases and J by 2 bases. The CDR3 sequence is 18 residues long. The germline gives CDR1 SGHAT, CDR2 FQNNGV. The CDR3 protein is CASSPRDRGTEAYNEQFF. CDR3 bases: TGTGCCAGCAGCCCACGGGACAGGGGGACCGAGGCCTACAATGAGCAGTTCTTC.

This chain joins TRBV7-9 and TRBJ2-1; 8 bases align to TRBD1. Germline assignment: CDR1 SEHNR and CDR2 FQNEAQ (reference sequence). This CDR3 contains 16 residues. The ends lost 4 bases at V and 3 bases at J; junction bases unmatched: 8. The CDR3 spells CASSSLNRGYYNEQFF. For the CDR3, the DNA is TGTGCCAGCAGCTCCCTAAACAGGGGGTACTACAATGAGCAGTTCTTC.

This clone has more than one count but fewer than ten. This CDR3 reads CASGTGGENQPQHF. CDR3 bases: TGTGCCAGCGGGACAGGGGGGGAGAATCAGCCCCAGCATTTT. V and J are TRBV28 and TRBJ1-5; 11 nucleotides agree with TRBD1. Germline values: CDR1 MDHEN, CDR2 SYDVKM. J lost 4 bases, V lost 8 bases, and 4 bases had no gene match. CDR3 length equals 14 residues.

The rearrangement uses TRBV6-5 and TRBJ1-4; D unresolved. Trimming stripped 0 bases from V and 4 bases from J, with 9 bases between. The CDR3 is made up of 15 amino acids. Germline V gene lookup returns CDR1 MNHEY and CDR2 SVGAGI. The CDR3 DNA is TGTGCCAGCAGTTACTCGATTGAGAATAATGAAAAACTGTTTTTT. Translation: CASSYSIENNEKLFF.